The 18 T cell receptor beta chains listed next were all sequenced from one sample in a study of patients and donors after allogeneic stem cell transplantation. TCRdb processed the RT-PCR reads anew with MiXCR; each CDR3 protein has one entry. The sample yields tens of thousands of distinct CDR3 sequences, about 8% seen once. The source material was blood, either unsorted or a sorted T cell fraction (not recorded which). The source is a human donor who was either an allogeneic HSCT recipient or a stem cell or donor lymphocyte infusion donor (not recorded which). It is not recorded whose cells these are; they may come from a transplant donor.

The J gene is TRBJ1-2, the V gene TRBV5-6; D possibly corresponds to TRBD1 (6 bases). V shed 6 bases and J shed 7 bases, with 19 bases lying between them. The V gene's germline CDR1 is SGHDT and CDR2 YYEEEE. The CDR3 length is 14 residues. The CDR3: CASNSWWGAGGYTF. CDR3 coding DNA: TGTGCCAGCAACTCTTGGTGGGGGGCCGGTGGCTACACCTTC.

This clonotype was counted at least ten times. The rearrangement uses TRBV28 and TRBJ2-7; 7 bases fit TRBD2. Germline V gene lookup returns CDR1 MDHEN and CDR2 SYDVKM. Trimming removed 6 bases from V and 9 bases from J; junction bases left unmatched: 14. The CDR3 contains 14 residues. CDR3 DNA: TGTGCCAGCAGCCTTTTAGCGGGCTTAGTCGGGCAGTACTTC. Amino acid sequence: CASSLLAGLVGQYF.

This clonotype was counted many times. V gene TRBV5-1 combines with J gene TRBJ1-2, with 10 nucleotides matching TRBD1. CDR1 SGHRS and CDR2 YFSETQ come from the germline V gene. The CDR3 contains 12 residues. With 8 bases clipped from V and 10 bases from J, the junction kept 8 bases outside the gene matches. The CDR3 nucleotides are TGCGCCAGTAGACAGGGGGCCGTTTCCTACACCTTC. This encodes CASRQGAVSYTF.

This clonotype is medium-sized within its sample. The rearrangement joins TRBV5-1 to TRBJ2-7, with 7 nucleotides matching TRBD1. The CDR3 length is 15 residues. Germline CDR1 and CDR2: SGHRS and YFSETQ. The V segment lost 3 bases and the J segment 0 bases; nucleotides outside the gene matches: 6. This CDR3 reads CASSSQTGFSYEQYF. CDR3 coding DNA: TGCGCCAGCAGCTCCCAGACAGGGTTCTCCTACGAGCAGTACTTC. The full variable domain, with the rest looked up from reference TRBV5-1 and TRBJ2-7, is KAGVTQTPRYLIKTRGQQVTLSCSPISGHRSVSWYQQTPGQGLQFLFEYFSETQRNKGNFPGRFSGRQFSNSRSEMNVSTLELGDSALYLCASSSQTGFSYEQYFGPGTRLTVT.

This clonotype was found a few times. This chain connects TRBV7-9 to TRBJ2-1; D is unresolved. Germline V gene data show CDR1 as SEHNR and CDR2 as FQNEAQ (reference sequence). V was cut by 5 bases and J by 4 bases, with 15 bases left in between. The CDR3 length is 15 residues. CDR3 in DNA: TGTGCCAGCAGCCGCCTAGGCGCCCTATACAATGAGCAGTTCTTC. Translation gives CASSRLGALYNEQFF.

This clonotype showed up just a few times. This chain joins TRBV10-3 and TRBJ2-3; D is perhaps TRBD2 (6 bases). Germline CDR1 reads ENHRY; CDR2 reads SYGVKD. The CDR3 has 16 amino acids. Trimming pared 0 bases from V and 0 bases from J, leaving 10 bases between. The CDR3 spells CAISESGGASTDTQYF. CDR3 DNA: TGTGCCATCAGTGAGTCGGGCGGGGCTAGCACAGATACGCAGTATTTT.

This clonotype occurred many times. The genes are TRBV20-1 and TRBJ1-1; maybe TRBD1 (5 bases). This CDR3 comprises 15 residues. The germline CDR1 and CDR2 sequences are DFQATT and SNEGSKA (reference sequence). Trimming shortened V by 0 bases and J by 2 bases, and 13 bases separated the two germline ends. CDR3 residues: CSARDFGHLNTEAFF. CDR3 DNA: TGCAGTGCTAGAGATTTCGGACACCTAAACACTGAAGCTTTCTTT.

The genes are TRBV20-1 and TRBJ2-1; 9 nucleotides agree with TRBD2. The germline gives CDR1 DFQATT, CDR2 SNEGSKA (reference sequence). There are 15 residues in the CDR3. V gave up 6 bases and J gave up 4 bases; unmatched junction bases: 10. The DNA for the CDR3 is TGCAGTGCAAAGACCGGGACTAGCCTTTACAATGAGCAGTTCTTC. Protein product: CSAKTGTSLYNEQFF.

The chain recombines TRBV7-9 with TRBJ2-1; 11 bases line up with TRBD1. The trim removed 5 bases at V and 5 bases at J, leaving 8 bases unmatched. This CDR3 is 16 amino acids long. CDR1 is SEHNR, CDR2 FQNEAQ, per germline (reference sequence). The CDR3 region is CASSLRTGGADNEQFF. CDR3 DNA sequence: TGTGCCAGCAGCCTGAGGACAGGGGGCGCGGACAATGAGCAGTTCTTC.

This clonotype appeared many times. The CDR3 region is CASSSGRQGNYGYTF. CDR3 bases: TGTGCCAGCAGCTCAGGCCGGCAGGGGAACTATGGCTACACCTTC. The chain joins TRBV7-9 to TRBJ1-2; perhaps TRBD1 as D (6 bases). The CDR3 is 15 residues long. From germline, CDR1 is SEHNR and CDR2 FQNEAQ (reference sequence). Trimming stripped 4 bases from V and 2 bases from J, with 14 bases between. Filled out from reference TRBV7-9 and TRBJ1-2, the complete variable domain reads DTGVSQNPRHKITKRGQNVTFRCDPISEHNRLYWYRQTLGQGPEFLTYFQNEAQLEKSRLLSDRFSAERPKGSFSTLEIQRTEQGDSAMYLCASSSGRQGNYGYTFGSGTRLTVV.

The chain uses TRBV28 and TRBJ2-5; D is ambiguous. This CDR3 is 12 amino acids long. Germline V gives CDR1 MDHEN, CDR2 SYDVKM. V shed 3 bases and J shed 4 bases, with 6 bases lying between them. CDR3 sequence reads: CASSFFLETQYF. The CDR3 DNA reads as TGTGCCAGCAGTTTTTTTTTAGAGACCCAGTACTTC.

At least ten counts were recorded for this clonotype. The chain recombines TRBV7-9 with TRBJ1-5, with TRBD1 identical over 8 bases. Germline CDR1 is SEHNR and CDR2 is FQNEAQ (reference sequence). CDR3 length equals 15 residues. V dropped 6 bases and J dropped 7; count of bases not matched to a gene: 11. Here the CDR3 DNA reads TGTGCCAGCAGTCCTCAGGGGGCCGGTAGGCAGCCCCAGCATTTT. Its protein product is CASSPQGAGRQPQHF.

The rearrangement links TRBV5-4 to TRBJ2-3; no definite D call. The CDR3 is 13 residues long. Trimming cost V 1 base and J 1 base, with 4 bases left between them. Germline V gene sequence: CDR1 SGHNT, CDR2 YYREEE (reference sequence). The CDR3 nucleotides read TGTGCCAGCAGCTTGATGGGCACAGATACGCAGTATTTT. Translation: CASSLMGTDTQYF.

The table lists this clonotype with many counts. The chain uses TRBV7-9 and TRBJ1-1; D is possibly TRBD1 (5 bases). The CDR3 has 13 residues. Germline V gives CDR1 SEHNR, CDR2 FQNEAQ (reference sequence). Trimming left V 1 base short and J 11 bases short, with 14 bases between. The CDR3 spells CASSLGQGEWAFF. The CDR3 nucleotides are TGTGCCAGCAGCTTAGGGCAGGGTGAGTGGGCTTTCTTT.

A few counts support this clonotype. This rearrangement joins TRBV9 to TRBJ1-2, with TRBD1 identical over 7 bases. Per the germline V gene, CDR1 is SGDLS and CDR2 is YYNGEE. With 4 bases clipped from V and 4 bases from J, the junction kept 7 bases outside the gene matches. The CDR3 has 14 residues. The CDR3 here is CASSPRTGPYGYTF. CDR3 DNA: TGTGCCAGCAGCCCACGGACAGGCCCCTATGGCTACACCTTC.

This clonotype was seen only a few times. The V and J genes are TRBV2 and TRBJ1-1; 10 positions agree with TRBD1. CDR3 length equals 15 residues. With 5 bases clipped from V and 4 bases from J, the junction kept 7 bases outside the gene matches. Germline-derived CDR1 and CDR2 are SNHLY and FYNNEI. This CDR3 is CASSPRDRGLTEAFF. CDR3 nucleotide sequence: TGTGCCAGCAGTCCCCGGGACAGGGGACTCACTGAAGCTTTCTTT.

The chain employs TRBV6-1 and TRBJ2-1; either TRBD1 or TRBD2 may supply D (5 bases each). The CDR3 totals 14 residues. Trimming removed 3 bases at V and 9 bases at J, with 15 bases between. The germline gives CDR1 MNHNS, CDR2 SASEGT. CDR3 coding DNA: TGTGCCAGCAGTGACAGGTGGGGGACCATTGAGCAGTTCTTC. Its translation: CASSDRWGTIEQFF.

In this sample, this clonotype turned up a few times. The chain has TRBV20-1 and TRBJ1-5; the D gene is possibly TRBD1 (5 bases). The CDR3 extends over 17 amino acids. CDR1 and CDR2 from the germline V gene are DFQATT and SNEGSKA (reference sequence). V lost 1 base and J 5 bases, leaving 21 bases between the germline ends. The CDR3 is CSARGPAGRGLYQPQHF. The CDR3 DNA reads TGCAGTGCTAGAGGACCCGCAGGGAGAGGTCTTTATCAGCCCCAGCATTTT.